A selection of T cell receptor beta chains follows, all from one sample in a study of T cells after posttransplantation cyclophosphamide. Using immunoSEQ multiplex PCR, the repertoire was profiled, and TCRdb retains in-frame clones only, with some absent. This sample shows roughly 25,000 clones and no singletons; about 1.8% rests with the ten largest. The starting material was PBMCs, obtained after allogeneic stem cell transplant with posttransplant cyclophosphamide. The receptors derive from a young adult male patient who received an allogeneic stem cell transplant from a related donor, was CMV-positive, and had no GVHD. Some T cells may have originated in the graft donor. Both conserved end residues are part of each CDR3. Fields, in order: V gene, clone size, J gene, D gene, CDR3 protein, CDR3 DNA. A D gene is named only where the DNA matches it firmly. Clone size is given for some rows only: seen once, a few or many times, or a class if the clone is expanded.

>TRBV29-1|many|TRBJ1-1|NA
CSVGPGLNTEAFF
TGCAGCGTCGGACCGGGACTAAACACTGAAGCTTTCTTT
>TRBV5-6|many|TRBJ1-6|TRBD1
CASSFQGARNNSPLHF
TGTGCCAGCAGCTTTCAGGGGGCGCGTAATAATTCACCCCTCCACTTT
>TRBV5-1|many|TRBJ2-7|NA
CASSLGEGPSYEQYF
TGCGCCAGCAGCTTGGGAGAGGGTCCGTCCTACGAGCAGTACTTC
>TRBV19|medium-sized|TRBJ1-3|NA
CASSSGSSGNTIYF
TGTGCCAGTAGTTCCGGGAGCTCTGGAAACACCATATATTTT
>TRBV10-1|many|TRBJ2-3|NA
CASSDGFTDTQYF
TGCGCCAGCAGTGACGGTTTCACAGATACGCAGTATTTT
>TRBV4-1|many|TRBJ2-1|NA
CASSQYVGGANNEQFF
TGCGCCAGCAGCCAGTATGTGGGTGGGGCGAACAATGAGCAGTTCTTC
>TRBV2|many|TRBJ2-7|TRBD1
CASRRGQGAGEQYF
TGTGCCAGCAGGCGCGGACAGGGGGCGGGTGAGCAGTACTTC
>TRBV29-1|few|TRBJ2-6|NA
CSVGVAGTGANVLTF
TGCAGCGTTGGTGTTGCGGGAACTGGGGCCAACGTCCTGACTTTC
>TRBV4-1|many|TRBJ2-5|TRBD1
CASSRMTGERGETQYF
TGCGCCAGCAGCCGTATGACAGGGGAGAGAGGAGAGACCCAGTACTTC
>TRBV7-9|many|TRBJ2-1|NA
CASSLVRANVDEQFF
TGTGCCAGCAGCTTAGTGAGGGCCAATGTCGATGAGCAGTTCTTC
>TRBV19|many|TRBJ1-2|NA
CASSTTASYGYTF
TGTGCCAGTAGTACTACAGCTTCCTATGGCTACACCTTC
>TRBV18|many|TRBJ2-7|NA
CASSPRDTTQQYF
TGTGCCAGCTCACCAAGGGACACCACCCAGCAGTACTTC
>TRBV5-1|many|TRBJ2-1|NA
CASSPTGNSYNEQFF
TGCGCCAGCAGCCCAACAGGGAACTCCTACAATGAGCAGTTCTTC
>TRBV6-5|many|TRBJ1-5|TRBD1
CASSRTGGDQPQHF
TGTGCCAGCAGCCGTACAGGGGGCGATCAGCCCCAGCATTTT
>TRBV6-1|many|TRBJ1-3|NA
CASRSGLSGNTIYF
TGTGCCAGCAGGTCAGGCCTCTCTGGAAACACCATATATTTT
>TRBV7-2|few|TRBJ1-6|NA
CASSPRMSHGISPLHF
TGTGCCAGCAGCCCCCGTATGAGTCACGGTATTTCGCCCCTCCACTTT
>TRBV29-1|NA|TRBJ2-2|NA
CSVEKGTGNGELFF
TGCAGCGTTGAGAAGGGGACTGGGAACGGGGAGCTGTTTTTT
>TRBV9|many|TRBJ2-3|TRBD1
CASSGPDRGRADTQYF
TGTGCCAGCAGCGGACCAGACAGGGGGCGGGCGGATACGCAGTATTTT
>TRBV5-8|many|TRBJ2-7|NA
CASSGGTDF
TGTGCCAGCAGCGGAGGGACAGACTTC
>TRBV7-9|many|TRBJ2-7|TRBD2
CASSSSGTSGHEQYF
TGTGCCAGCAGCAGCTCCGGGACTAGCGGTCACGAGCAGTACTTC
>TRBV19|many|TRBJ2-7|NA
CASSPTGSYEQYF
TGTGCCAGTAGCCCGACAGGCTCCTACGAGCAGTACTTC
>TRBV19|many|TRBJ2-7|NA
CASSIDGVSAYEQYF
TGTGCCAGTAGTATAGACGGGGTTTCGGCCTACGAGCAGTACTTC
>TRBV5-5|many|TRBJ2-7|TRBD1
CASSSRGRDEQYF
TGTGCCAGCAGCTCCAGGGGGCGGGACGAGCAGTACTTC
>TRBV28|many|TRBJ1-5|NA
CASIQQVWGQPQHF
TGTGCCAGCATCCAACAGGTCTGGGGTCAGCCCCAGCATTTT
>TRBV7-8|many|TRBJ1-1|NA
CASSPNFEAFF
TGTGCCAGCAGTCCCAACTTTGAAGCTTTCTTT
>TRBV6-5|many|TRBJ2-7|TRBD2
CASSPGLAESYEQYF
TGTGCCAGCAGCCCAGGACTAGCGGAATCCTACGAGCAGTACTTC
>TRBV7-9|many|TRBJ2-7|NA
CASSLAGSLASAEQYF
TGTGCCAGCAGCTTAGCCGGTTCTCTAGCGTCTGCCGAGCAGTACTTC
>TRBV30|many|TRBJ2-2|NA
CAWSGSWGLANTGELFF
TGTGCCTGGAGTGGTTCTTGGGGACTTGCGAACACCGGGGAGCTGTTTTTT
>TRBV27|many|TRBJ2-5|TRBD2
CASSLRDSGGLGTQYF
TGTGCCAGCAGTTTACGGGACAGCGGGGGGCTCGGAACCCAGTACTTC
>TRBV5-4|many|TRBJ2-5|TRBD2
CASSLTREGETQYF
TGTGCCAGCAGCTTGACGCGGGAGGGGGAGACCCAGTACTTC
>TRBV5-5|many|TRBJ1-5|TRBD1
CASSLRTGGEQPQHF
TGTGCCAGCAGCCTACGGACAGGGGGAGAGCAGCCCCAGCATTTT
>TRBV4-1|many|TRBJ1-5|NA
CASSRQGSNQPQHF
TGCGCCAGCAGCCGGCAGGGCTCCAATCAGCCCCAGCATTTT
>TRBV29-1|many|TRBJ1-5|NA
CSVGTARCNQPQHF
TGCAGCGTTGGGACAGCGCGTTGCAATCAGCCCCAGCATTTT
>TRBV4-1|many|TRBJ2-7|NA
CASSQRHSAYEQYF
TGCGCCAGCAGCCAAAGGCACAGTGCCTACGAGCAGTACTTC
>TRBV15|many|TRBJ1-5|NA
CATSRSGFNQPQHF
TGTGCCACCAGCAGATCAGGATTCAATCAGCCCCAGCATTTT
>TRBV5-1|many|TRBJ2-2|TRBD2
CASSRTSGGPGELFF
TGCGCCAGCAGCAGGACTAGCGGGGGGCCCGGGGAGCTGTTTTTT
>TRBV7-9|many|TRBJ2-7|NA
CASTGGDPYEQYF
TGTGCCAGTACCGGCGGAGATCCGTACGAGCAGTACTTC
>TRBV6-4|many|TRBJ2-2|NA
CASRLPNTGELFF
TGTGCCAGCAGACTACCCAACACCGGGGAGCTGTTTTTT
>TRBV11-2|many|TRBJ2-7|NA
CASSLEAARVEQYF
TGTGCCAGCAGCTTAGAAGCTGCCAGGGTCGAGCAGTACTTC
>TRBV7-9|many|TRBJ2-3|NA
CASSLEAGRRTDTQYF
TGTGCCAGCAGCTTAGAGGCGGGGAGGAGAACAGATACGCAGTATTTT
>TRBV4-1|many|TRBJ1-3|NA
CASSQGQTPFGISGNTIYF
TGCGCCAGCAGCCAAGGTCAAACGCCTTTCGGTATCTCTGGAAACACCATATATTTT
>TRBV9|many|TRBJ1-1|TRBD1
CASSQGQGGSTEAFF
TGTGCCAGCAGCCAAGGACAGGGAGGATCCACTGAAGCTTTCTTT
>TRBV27|many|TRBJ2-1|TRBD2
CASSPELAGVTYNEQFF
TGTGCCAGCAGTCCCGAACTAGCGGGAGTCACCTACAATGAGCAGTTCTTC
>TRBV28|NA|TRBJ1-3|NA
CASNLGTGNTIYF
TGTGCCAGCAACCTAGGAACTGGAAACACCATATATTTT
>TRBV6-5|NA|TRBJ1-2|NA
CASRPTGSNYGYTF
TGTGCCAGCAGACCTACAGGGTCCAACTATGGCTACACCTTC
>TRBV11-2|many|TRBJ2-2|NA
CASSSLVELVNTGELFF
TGTGCCAGCAGCTCCCTAGTAGAATTGGTTAACACCGGGGAGCTGTTTTTT
>TRBV5-1|many|TRBJ2-5|TRBD2
CASSLGSASGQETQYF
TGCGCCAGCAGCTTGGGGTCGGCTAGCGGCCAAGAGACCCAGTACTTC
>TRBV7-3|few|TRBJ2-3|NA
CASSFLVGGRTDTQYF
TGTGCCAGCAGCTTTCTAGTGGGGGGGCGCACAGATACGCAGTATTTT
>TRBV15|many|TRBJ1-2|NA
CATSTQGSLYGYTF
TGTGCCACCAGCACTCAGGGGTCCCTCTATGGCTACACCTTC
>TRBV9|many|TRBJ2-3|NA
CASSVGGASTDTQYF
TGTGCCAGCAGCGTTGGGGGGGCTAGCACAGATACGCAGTATTTT
>TRBV9|many|TRBJ1-2|NA
CASSGAFGQNYGYTF
TGTGCCAGCAGCGGGGCGTTCGGACAGAACTATGGCTACACCTTC
>TRBV29-1|many|TRBJ1-2|TRBD1
CSVSDRYYGYTF
TGCAGCGTTTCGGACAGGTACTATGGCTACACCTTC
>TRBV30|many|TRBJ2-5|NA
CAWSVRVGGRVETQYF
TGTGCCTGGAGTGTAAGGGTGGGGGGGCGTGTAGAGACCCAGTACTTC
>TRBV4-1|few|TRBJ2-3|TRBD2
CASSRGGAGGGPDTQYF
TGCGCCAGCAGCCGTGGGGGGGCGGGAGGGGGTCCAGATACGCAGTATTTT
>TRBV5-1|many|TRBJ1-1|TRBD1
CASSPKTGTGGLDTEAFF
TGCGCCAGCAGCCCGAAAACCGGGACAGGGGGCTTGGACACTGAAGCTTTCTTT
>TRBV7-9|many|TRBJ2-1|TRBD2
CASSLRTSGYNEQFF
TGTGCCAGCAGCTTACGGACTAGCGGTTACAATGAGCAGTTCTTC
>TRBV28|many|TRBJ1-1|NA
CASGLDSTEAFF
TGTGCCAGCGGCTTGGACAGCACTGAAGCTTTCTTT
>TRBV6-6|many|TRBJ1-2|TRBD1
CASSYTDRATNYGYTF
TGTGCCAGCAGTTACACAGACAGGGCGACTAACTATGGCTACACCTTC
>TRBV29-1|many|TRBJ2-1|NA
CSVEGAKPNEQFF
TGCAGCGTTGAAGGGGCAAAGCCCAATGAGCAGTTCTTC
>TRBV11-2|many|TRBJ2-5|TRBD2
CASKLAGGVETQYF
TGTGCCAGCAAACTAGCGGGAGGGGTAGAGACCCAGTACTTC